The 11 T cell receptor beta chains given below trace back to one sample, sequenced in a study of patients and donors after allogeneic stem cell transplantation. TCRdb reprocessed the RT-PCR reads via MiXCR and lists one record per CDR3 protein. The table includes roughly 940,000 distinct CDR3 sequences, roughly 17% detected once. The sample was blood, either unsorted or a sorted T cell fraction (not recorded which). The receptor set was obtained from a human donor who was either an allogeneic HSCT recipient or a stem cell or donor lymphocyte infusion donor (not recorded which). It is not recorded whose cells these are; they may come from a transplant donor.

This clonotype was recorded a few times. The rearrangement joins TRBV10-3 to TRBJ2-7, with D possibly being TRBD1 (6 bases). Trimming took off 4 bases at V and 3 bases at J, with 7 bases between the two ends. This CDR3 region has 12 residues. Germline V gene lookup returns CDR1 ENHRY and CDR2 SYGVKD. The CDR3 DNA reads TGTGCCATCAGTGCACAGGGCTACGAGCAGTACTTC. The encoded protein is CAISAQGYEQYF.

This clonotype occurred many times. The chain's CDR3 is CASSPTPGLAGNNEQFF. As DNA, the CDR3 is TGCGCCAGCAGCCCCACCCCCGGACTAGCGGGGAACAATGAGCAGTTCTTC. The V call is TRBV5-1, the J call TRBJ2-1; 12 nucleotides align to TRBD2. The length of the CDR3 is 17 residues. With 4 bases clipped from V and 5 bases from J, the junction kept 10 bases outside the gene matches. Germline V CDR1 and CDR2: SGHRS, YFSETQ.

This chain links TRBV7-2 with TRBJ2-5; 8 nucleotides agree with TRBD1. The length of the CDR3 is 15 residues. CDR1 and CDR2 (germline): SGHTA, FQGNSA. Trimming took 1 base from V and 3 from J; bases not matched to a gene: 4. The chain's CDR3 is CASSLEMTGEETQYF. As DNA, the CDR3 is TGTGCCAGCAGCTTAGAGATGACAGGGGAAGAGACCCAGTACTTC.

This clonotype was observed a handful of times. V is TRBV2 and J is TRBJ1-5; no clear D. Germline V gene sequence: CDR1 SNHLY, CDR2 FYNNEI. Trimming left V 8 bases short and J 4 bases short, with 9 bases between. The CDR3 loop spans 12 amino acids. The CDR3 DNA is TGTGCCAGCCGGGCCCCAAATCAGCCCCAGCATTTT. Protein sequence: CASRAPNQPQHF.

The chain employs TRBV29-1 and TRBJ2-1; weak D call: TRBD2 (6 bases). Per germline, CDR1 SQVTM and CDR2 ANQGSEA. The length of the CDR3 is 11 residues. The V end lost 7 bases, the J end lost 10 bases, and 14 bases lay between the germline ends. The CDR3 reads CSGSRGIEQFF. CDR3 sequence (DNA): TGCAGCGGGTCCCGCGGGATAGAGCAGTTCTTC.

The chain carries TRBV20-1 and TRBJ2-1; D possibly uses TRBD1 or TRBD2 (5 bases each). The CDR3 length is 15 residues. Trimming removed 3 bases from V and 0 bases from J, with 12 bases in between. Germline V CDR1 and CDR2: DFQATT, SNEGSKA (reference sequence). The CDR3 DNA reads as TGCAGTGCTAGCTTGGGGGTTAGCTCCTACAATGAGCAGTTCTTC. Amino acid sequence: CSASLGVSSYNEQFF.

This clonotype has only a few counts. The chain uses TRBV7-2 and TRBJ2-1, with D possibly TRBD2 on 6 matching bases. The CDR3 extends over 15 amino acids. Trimming removed 5 bases from V and 0 bases from J, with 11 bases in between. Germline-derived CDR1 and CDR2 are SGHTA and FQGNSA. The CDR3 spells CASSRGISSYNEQFF. The CDR3 coding sequence is TGTGCCAGCAGCCGGGGGATCTCCTCCTACAATGAGCAGTTCTTC.

The chain uses TRBV6-5 and TRBJ1-1; D remains unclear. Germline CDR1 MNHEY, CDR2 SVGAGI. The CDR3 runs to 15 residues. Trimming removed 6 bases at V and 0 bases at J, with 14 bases between. CDR3 residues: CASRYRRRMNTEAFF. Written as DNA, the CDR3 is TGTGCCAGCAGGTACCGTAGGCGAATGAACACTGAAGCTTTCTTT.

This clonotype was detected a few times. V usage is TRBV4-3 and J usage is TRBJ2-7; D not resolved. V shed 0 bases and J shed 0 bases, with 15 bases lying between them. The CDR3 loop spans 17 amino acids. Germline V gives CDR1 LGHNA, CDR2 YSLEER. The CDR3: CASSQDPSAVNSYEQYF. The CDR3 coding sequence is TGCGCCAGCAGCCAAGACCCGAGCGCAGTAAACTCCTACGAGCAGTACTTC.

The chain joins TRBV6-2 or TRBV6-3 to TRBJ1-2; D might be TRBD1 (5 bases). V was trimmed by 6 bases and J by 6 bases, leaving 14 bases between them. Germline V gene data show CDR1 as MNHEY and CDR2 as SVGEGT. There are 13 residues in the CDR3. The CDR3 coding sequence is TGTGCCAGCAGGCCCCCGACAGTAAATGGCTACACCTTC. It specifies CASRPPTVNGYTF.

This chain connects TRBV20-1 to TRBJ2-1, with a possible D match to TRBD1 (6 bases). This CDR3 comprises 16 residues. With 0 bases removed from V and 0 bases from J, the gap between germline ends came to 12 bases. Germline V lookup: CDR1 DFQATT, CDR2 SNEGSKA (reference sequence). The CDR3 DNA is TGCAGTGCTAGAGATCCTAGGGGGTCCTCCTACAATGAGCAGTTCTTC. Translation: CSARDPRGSSYNEQFF.